A selection of T cell receptor beta chains follows, all from one sample in a study of T cells expressing NK-cell markers. Following a re-call of the 5' RACE reads, TCRdb has one entry per CDR3 protein and lacks DNA. This repertoire includes some 150,000 distinct CDR3 sequences. Specimen: blood T cells: a sorted CD56 or NKG2C T cell subset, CD4+ or CD8+ T cells, or bulk PBMC T cells (not recorded which). These receptors originate from a man aged 18 to 29 in good health. The CDR3 runs from the conserved cysteine through the conserved F or W.

cdr3_aa: CASSMTGDTQYF
v_call: TRBV7-3
j_call: TRBJ2-3

cdr3_aa: CASNIAPRTEAFF
v_call: TRBV19
j_call: TRBJ1-1

cdr3_aa: CASRDTGGGSYNEQFF
v_call: TRBV5-1
j_call: TRBJ2-1

cdr3_aa: CASSPPRAGPGGANVLTF
v_call: TRBV11-1
j_call: TRBJ2-6

cdr3_aa: CASTFHPGANVLTF
v_call: TRBV28
j_call: TRBJ2-6

cdr3_aa: CASSSPRGGGEQETQYF
v_call: TRBV7-9
j_call: TRBJ2-5

cdr3_aa: CASSLTRILAERDYNEQFF
v_call: TRBV7-8
j_call: TRBJ2-1

cdr3_aa: CSVAGQGIFGYTF
v_call: TRBV29-1
j_call: TRBJ1-2

cdr3_aa: CASSQGGSGKVNSYEQYF
v_call: TRBV4-3
j_call: TRBJ2-7

cdr3_aa: CASSPDRLSSYNEQFF
v_call: TRBV4-3
j_call: TRBJ2-1

cdr3_aa: CASSPETSGREENEQFF
v_call: TRBV11-3
j_call: TRBJ2-1

cdr3_aa: CASSPPPGRVVYNEQFF
v_call: TRBV7-4
j_call: TRBJ2-1

cdr3_aa: CSARGSGTVTGELFF
v_call: TRBV20-1
j_call: TRBJ2-2

cdr3_aa: CSARGAYPGEAFF
v_call: TRBV20-1
j_call: TRBJ1-1

cdr3_aa: CASSLSSAKNIQYF
v_call: TRBV27
j_call: TRBJ2-4

cdr3_aa: CASSRNPVVLAGGDTQYF
v_call: TRBV7-8
j_call: TRBJ2-3

cdr3_aa: CASSLALASGSYEQFF
v_call: TRBV5-5
j_call: TRBJ2-1

cdr3_aa: CASSQTSGTSDGNEQFF
v_call: TRBV18
j_call: TRBJ2-1

cdr3_aa: CASSLGWTSGSYEQYF
v_call: TRBV13
j_call: TRBJ2-7

cdr3_aa: CSAIRSGAYEQYF
v_call: TRBV29-1
j_call: TRBJ2-7

cdr3_aa: CASSQFRTGGTDTQYF
v_call: TRBV3-1
j_call: TRBJ2-3

cdr3_aa: CSVEGQGRVEQYF
v_call: TRBV29-1
j_call: TRBJ2-7

cdr3_aa: CASSYSLGNEQFF
v_call: TRBV6-2/TRBV6-3
j_call: TRBJ2-1

cdr3_aa: CASSFEASSYTGELFF
v_call: TRBV7-8
j_call: TRBJ2-2

cdr3_aa: CASSYAPRTGIPYEQYF
v_call: TRBV6-8
j_call: TRBJ2-7

cdr3_aa: CAWRERYSTGELFF
v_call: TRBV30
j_call: TRBJ2-2

cdr3_aa: CAWATGRGATEAFF
v_call: TRBV30
j_call: TRBJ1-1

cdr3_aa: CASRDRGINEQFF
v_call: TRBV27
j_call: TRBJ2-1

cdr3_aa: CASSYASGRALDEQYF
v_call: TRBV6-5
j_call: TRBJ2-7

cdr3_aa: CASSESTSGRTNTQYF
v_call: TRBV2
j_call: TRBJ2-3

cdr3_aa: CASSLWGEVNQPQHF
v_call: TRBV9
j_call: TRBJ1-5

cdr3_aa: CASSVGSGLGHNEQFF
v_call: TRBV9
j_call: TRBJ2-1

cdr3_aa: CSATDRSPYGANVLTF
v_call: TRBV20-1
j_call: TRBJ2-6

cdr3_aa: CSVDSEGVHTDTQYF
v_call: TRBV29-1
j_call: TRBJ2-3

cdr3_aa: CASSFPRGQETQYF
v_call: TRBV7-2
j_call: TRBJ2-5

cdr3_aa: CASSQGPDLNTEAFF
v_call: TRBV4-2
j_call: TRBJ1-1

cdr3_aa: CASSWTSGEYEQYF
v_call: TRBV7-8
j_call: TRBJ2-7

cdr3_aa: CASTSHRAPETQYF
v_call: TRBV27
j_call: TRBJ2-5

cdr3_aa: CASSFTRGGSSPGANVLTF
v_call: TRBV7-8
j_call: TRBJ2-6

cdr3_aa: CASSSTLGEGPYNEQFF
v_call: TRBV7-9
j_call: TRBJ2-1

cdr3_aa: CASSGGQGTYEQYF
v_call: TRBV12-3/TRBV12-4
j_call: TRBJ2-7

cdr3_aa: CSVEGRQGVSYNEQFF
v_call: TRBV29-1
j_call: TRBJ2-1

cdr3_aa: CASSRQVWEATGELFF
v_call: TRBV12-3/TRBV12-4
j_call: TRBJ2-2

cdr3_aa: CASMEGPNTGELFF
v_call: TRBV2
j_call: TRBJ2-2

cdr3_aa: CASSWTVQETQYF
v_call: TRBV7-9
j_call: TRBJ2-5

cdr3_aa: CATSRDLTNTGELFF
v_call: TRBV15
j_call: TRBJ2-2

cdr3_aa: CASSSGAWEQFF
v_call: TRBV7-9
j_call: TRBJ2-1

cdr3_aa: CAWSEHLNTEAFF
v_call: TRBV30
j_call: TRBJ1-1

cdr3_aa: CASSLPTRTRYNEQFF
v_call: TRBV14
j_call: TRBJ2-1